The sequence of this TCR beta chain was determined in a study of blood T cell repertoires in COVID-19. Study context: Samples of COVID-19 (acute and convalescent) were obtained from the United States, Italy and Spain.

Per the authors' pipeline: Nucleated cell number was recorded as an estimate derived from reference gene primer amplification. TCRdb's copy holds only in-frame clones and misses some; the assay was immunoSEQ multiplex PCR. The DNA gave D and trimming, while V, J and clone size come from that table. The sample records 270,000 or so clones, 89% being singletons. This clone has only one observation. The germline CDR1 and CDR2 sequences are MNHEY and SVGAGI. CDR3 length: 15 amino acids. V lost 5 bases, J lost 0 bases, and 12 bases lay in between. This TCR derives from a woman aged 40 to 49 who had recovered from COVID-19. The chain combines TRBV6-5 with TRBJ2-3; possible D gene TRBD2, 7 bases. The sequencing sample was made of peripheral blood. The CDR3 DNA sequence: TGTGCCAGCAGTCGAAGCGGGACAAGCACAGATACGCAGTATTTT. Amino acids: CASSRSGTSTDTQYF.